The rows below give T cell receptor beta chains drawn from one sample of a study of beta chain features in type 1 diabetes. Sequencing was performed with immunoSEQ multiplex PCR; in TCRdb, only in-frame clones are kept and a portion is missing. Of 40,000 to 65,000 clones listed, 55% to 75% were seen once; the top ten hold 0.29%. What was sequenced was stem cell memory CD4+ T cells from blood. Receptor source: a woman in her twenties or thirties with type 1 diabetes. Each CDR3 is given with its conserved first and last residue. The D gene is left open where the match is weak. Some rows mark clone size as missing; the rest say once, few, many or name a class of expanded clone.

cdr3_length: 15; j_call: TRBJ2-7; v_call: TRBV18; clone_size: few; d_call: TRBD1; cdr3_aa: CASSPYRDRAYEQYF; cdr3_nt: TGTGCCAGCTCACCATACAGGGACAGGGCCTACGAGCAGTACTTC
cdr3_length: 14; j_call: TRBJ2-7; v_call: TRBV30; clone_size: NA; d_call: NA; cdr3_aa: CAWSVGGLAYEQYF; cdr3_nt: TGTGCCTGGAGTGTTGGGGGCCTAGCCTACGAGCAGTACTTC
cdr3_length: 16; j_call: TRBJ2-1; v_call: TRBV28; clone_size: NA; d_call: TRBD2; cdr3_aa: CASSSVGTRFYNEQFF; cdr3_nt: TGTGCCAGCAGTTCAGTAGGGACTAGATTTTACAATGAGCAGTTCTTC
cdr3_length: 16; j_call: TRBJ2-5; v_call: TRBV21-1; clone_size: NA; d_call: NA; cdr3_aa: CASSKEYRQGAETQYF; cdr3_nt: TGTGCCAGCAGCAAAGAGTACCGGCAGGGGGCAGAGACCCAGTACTTC
cdr3_length: 14; j_call: TRBJ1-2; v_call: TRBV6-5; clone_size: NA; d_call: TRBD1; cdr3_aa: CASSYGQGGYGYTF; cdr3_nt: TGTGCCAGCAGTTACGGTCAGGGGGGTTATGGCTACACCTTC
cdr3_length: 16; j_call: TRBJ2-5; v_call: TRBV21-1; clone_size: NA; d_call: NA; cdr3_aa: CASSKHWQGARETQYF; cdr3_nt: TGTGCCAGCAGCAAACATTGGCAGGGGGCCCGAGAGACCCAGTACTTC
cdr3_length: 16; j_call: TRBJ2-3; v_call: TRBV19; clone_size: NA; d_call: NA; cdr3_aa: CASSIGTLKQADTQYF; cdr3_nt: TGTGCCAGTAGTATAGGGACTTTAAAACAAGCAGATACGCAGTATTTT
cdr3_length: 17; j_call: TRBJ2-1; v_call: TRBV9; clone_size: NA; d_call: TRBD2; cdr3_aa: CASSVGRASGSPNEQFF; cdr3_nt: TGTGCCAGCAGCGTAGGAAGGGCTAGCGGGAGTCCCAATGAGCAGTTCTTC
cdr3_length: 16; j_call: TRBJ1-5; v_call: TRBV7-8; clone_size: NA; d_call: TRBD1; cdr3_aa: CASSLRGQGIIQPQHF; cdr3_nt: TGTGCCAGCAGCTTACGAGGACAGGGGATCATCCAGCCCCAGCATTTT
cdr3_length: 14; j_call: TRBJ1-4; v_call: TRBV2; clone_size: NA; d_call: NA; cdr3_aa: CASSLKLGGEKLFF; cdr3_nt: TGTGCCAGCAGTTTGAAGTTGGGGGGTGAAAAACTGTTTTTT
cdr3_length: 14; j_call: TRBJ2-7; v_call: TRBV28; clone_size: NA; d_call: TRBD2; cdr3_aa: CASRPAGYSYEQYF; cdr3_nt: TGTGCCAGCAGACCAGCGGGATACTCCTACGAGCAGTACTTC
cdr3_length: 14; j_call: TRBJ2-7; v_call: TRBV27; clone_size: NA; d_call: TRBD1; cdr3_aa: CASSSPGQGNEQYF; cdr3_nt: TGTGCCAGCAGTTCCCCGGGACAGGGTAACGAGCAGTACTTC
cdr3_length: 14; j_call: TRBJ1-2; v_call: TRBV28; clone_size: NA; d_call: TRBD1; cdr3_aa: CASSLLRQGHGYTF; cdr3_nt: TGTGCCAGCAGTTTGCTGAGACAGGGTCATGGCTACACCTTC
cdr3_length: 14; j_call: TRBJ2-1; v_call: TRBV11-2; clone_size: few; d_call: TRBD2; cdr3_aa: CASSPREVGNEQFF; cdr3_nt: TGTGCCAGCAGCCCCCGGGAGGTCGGCAATGAGCAGTTCTTC
cdr3_length: 13; j_call: TRBJ1-2; v_call: TRBV13; clone_size: NA; d_call: NA; cdr3_aa: CASSLGAGYGYTF; cdr3_nt: TGTGCCAGCAGCTTAGGCGCGGGGTATGGCTACACCTTC
cdr3_length: 13; j_call: TRBJ1-5; v_call: TRBV10-3; clone_size: NA; d_call: NA; cdr3_aa: CAIAGVSNQPQHF; cdr3_nt: TGTGCCATCGCCGGTGTTAGCAATCAGCCCCAGCATTTT
cdr3_length: 14; j_call: TRBJ2-4; v_call: TRBV5-1; clone_size: few; d_call: TRBD2; cdr3_aa: CASSFAGGQNIQYF; cdr3_nt: TGCGCCAGCAGCTTTGCGGGAGGGCAGAACATTCAGTACTTC
cdr3_length: 14; j_call: TRBJ2-1; v_call: TRBV11-2; clone_size: few; d_call: NA; cdr3_aa: CASSFSPAYNEQFF; cdr3_nt: TGTGCCAGCAGCTTTTCCCCTGCCTACAATGAGCAGTTCTTC
cdr3_length: 16; j_call: TRBJ2-1; v_call: TRBV5-1; clone_size: few; d_call: TRBD2; cdr3_aa: CASSLGLAGGANEQFF; cdr3_nt: TGCGCCAGCAGCTTGGGACTGGCGGGAGGGGCCAATGAGCAGTTCTTC
cdr3_length: 16; j_call: TRBJ2-3; v_call: TRBV7-2; clone_size: NA; d_call: TRBD2; cdr3_aa: CASSLGLAGGMDTQYF; cdr3_nt: TGTGCCAGCAGCTTAGGCCTAGCGGGAGGGATGGATACGCAGTATTTT
cdr3_length: 13; j_call: TRBJ2-7; v_call: TRBV28; clone_size: NA; d_call: TRBD2; cdr3_aa: CASRRTSAYEQYF; cdr3_nt: TGTGCCAGCAGGCGGACTAGCGCCTACGAGCAGTACTTC
cdr3_length: 12; j_call: TRBJ2-5; v_call: TRBV28; clone_size: few; d_call: NA; cdr3_aa: CASSFQGVTQYF; cdr3_nt: TGTGCCAGCAGTTTCCAGGGTGTGACCCAGTACTTC
cdr3_length: 18; j_call: TRBJ1-2; v_call: TRBV7-9; clone_size: NA; d_call: TRBD1; cdr3_aa: CASSPRSGTGLTLYGYTF; cdr3_nt: TGTGCCAGCAGCCCCCGATCCGGGACAGGCCTTACCCTCTATGGCTACACCTTC
cdr3_length: 14; j_call: TRBJ2-1; v_call: TRBV5-6; clone_size: NA; d_call: TRBD2; cdr3_aa: CASGQVAGVNEQFF; cdr3_nt: TGTGCCAGCGGACAGGTAGCGGGAGTCAATGAGCAGTTCTTC
cdr3_length: 15; j_call: TRBJ2-7; v_call: TRBV10-3; clone_size: few; d_call: TRBD2; cdr3_aa: CAISQTSGTPYEQYF; cdr3_nt: TGTGCCATCAGTCAGACTAGCGGGACTCCCTACGAGCAGTACTTC
cdr3_length: 15; j_call: TRBJ1-5; v_call: TRBV2; clone_size: NA; d_call: TRBD1; cdr3_aa: CASSQNRGGDQPQHF; cdr3_nt: TGTGCCAGCAGTCAAAACAGGGGTGGTGATCAGCCCCAGCATTTT
cdr3_length: 15; j_call: TRBJ1-1; v_call: TRBV5-1; clone_size: NA; d_call: NA; cdr3_aa: CASRWGGAMNTEAFF; cdr3_nt: TGCGCCAGCAGATGGGGTGGGGCCATGAACACTGAAGCTTTCTTT
cdr3_length: 14; j_call: TRBJ2-2; v_call: TRBV2; clone_size: NA; d_call: NA; cdr3_aa: CASSGDSAPGELFF; cdr3_nt: TGTGCCAGCAGTGGGGACTCAGCCCCCGGGGAGCTGTTTTTT
cdr3_length: 14; j_call: TRBJ2-2; v_call: TRBV6-4; clone_size: NA; d_call: TRBD1; cdr3_aa: CASSWTGGTGELFF; cdr3_nt: TGTGCCAGCAGTTGGACAGGGGGTACCGGGGAGCTGTTTTTT
cdr3_length: 15; j_call: TRBJ2-1; v_call: TRBV7-9; clone_size: NA; d_call: NA; cdr3_aa: CASSLRGGGYNEQFF; cdr3_nt: TGTGCCAGCAGCTTAAGGGGAGGGGGGTACAATGAGCAGTTCTTC
cdr3_length: 14; j_call: TRBJ1-1; v_call: TRBV10-2; clone_size: NA; d_call: NA; cdr3_aa: CASVVQGGNTEAFF; cdr3_nt: TGCGCCAGTGTCGTTCAGGGCGGAAACACTGAAGCTTTCTTT
cdr3_length: 14; j_call: TRBJ2-3; v_call: TRBV29-1; clone_size: NA; d_call: NA; cdr3_aa: CSVELAGSTDTQYF; cdr3_nt: TGCAGCGTTGAATTGGCAGGGAGCACAGATACGCAGTATTTT
cdr3_length: 14; j_call: TRBJ1-4; v_call: TRBV5-6; clone_size: NA; d_call: NA; cdr3_aa: CASSLGMTNEKLFF; cdr3_nt: TGTGCCAGCAGCTTGGGTATGACTAATGAAAAACTGTTTTTT
cdr3_length: 15; j_call: TRBJ2-3; v_call: TRBV29-1; clone_size: NA; d_call: NA; cdr3_aa: CSVEYAGGNADTQYF; cdr3_nt: TGCAGCGTTGAATACGCAGGGGGGAACGCAGATACGCAGTATTTT
cdr3_length: 13; j_call: TRBJ2-3; v_call: TRBV2; clone_size: NA; d_call: NA; cdr3_aa: CASTGGSTDTQYF; cdr3_nt: TGTGCCAGCACCGGCGGGAGCACAGATACGCAGTATTTT
cdr3_length: 15; j_call: TRBJ2-1; v_call: TRBV28; clone_size: NA; d_call: NA; cdr3_aa: CASSNGADADNEQFF; cdr3_nt: TGTGCCAGCAGCAACGGAGCCGACGCGGACAATGAGCAGTTCTTC
cdr3_length: 11; j_call: TRBJ1-1; v_call: TRBV5-1; clone_size: NA; d_call: NA; cdr3_aa: CASSYDSEAFF; cdr3_nt: TGCGCCAGCAGCTACGACAGTGAAGCTTTCTTT
cdr3_length: 11; j_call: TRBJ2-1; v_call: TRBV6-5; clone_size: NA; d_call: NA; cdr3_aa: CATRGGAEQFF; cdr3_nt: TGTGCCACGCGTGGGGGCGCTGAGCAGTTCTTC
cdr3_length: 12; j_call: TRBJ1-2; v_call: TRBV11-3; clone_size: NA; d_call: NA; cdr3_aa: CASSLSDYGYTF; cdr3_nt: TGTGCCAGCAGCTTAAGCGACTATGGCTACACCTTC
cdr3_length: 17; j_call: TRBJ2-3; v_call: TRBV7-6; clone_size: NA; d_call: NA; cdr3_aa: CASSLGGLRDDFNTQYF; cdr3_nt: TGTGCCAGCAGCTTAGGGGGGTTGCGGGACGACTTTAATACGCAGTATTTT
cdr3_length: 15; j_call: TRBJ1-2; v_call: TRBV27; clone_size: NA; d_call: NA; cdr3_aa: CASSFGAGGIYGYTF; cdr3_nt: TGTGCCAGCAGTTTTGGGGCAGGCGGAATTTATGGCTACACCTTC
cdr3_length: 17; j_call: TRBJ2-1; v_call: TRBV5-1; clone_size: NA; d_call: TRBD1; cdr3_aa: CASSLVGYRGQYNEQFF; cdr3_nt: TGCGCCAGCAGCTTGGTGGGATACAGGGGGCAGTACAATGAGCAGTTCTTC
cdr3_length: 14; j_call: TRBJ2-7; v_call: TRBV6-6; clone_size: NA; d_call: TRBD1; cdr3_aa: CASSYGRGTSWRYF; cdr3_nt: TGTGCCAGCAGTTACGGCAGGGGGACCTCATGGAGGTACTTC
cdr3_length: 14; j_call: TRBJ2-7; v_call: TRBV19; clone_size: NA; d_call: TRBD1; cdr3_aa: CASSPGQSSYEQYF; cdr3_nt: TGTGCCAGTAGCCCGGGACAGAGCTCCTACGAGCAGTACTTC
cdr3_length: 13; j_call: TRBJ2-5; v_call: TRBV15; clone_size: NA; d_call: NA; cdr3_aa: CATSPREKETQYF; cdr3_nt: TGTGCCACCAGCCCCCGGGAGAAAGAGACCCAGTACTTC
cdr3_length: 15; j_call: TRBJ1-4; v_call: TRBV5-4; clone_size: NA; d_call: TRBD1; cdr3_aa: CASSAGGTGDEKLFF; cdr3_nt: TGTGCCAGCAGCGCGGGGGGGACAGGGGATGAAAAACTGTTTTTT
cdr3_length: 14; j_call: TRBJ1-1; v_call: TRBV5-1; clone_size: NA; d_call: NA; cdr3_aa: CASSPRQGPTEAFF; cdr3_nt: TGCGCCAGCAGCCCCCGCCAGGGGCCCACTGAAGCTTTCTTT
cdr3_length: 13; j_call: TRBJ1-5; v_call: TRBV30; clone_size: NA; d_call: TRBD1; cdr3_aa: CATGQGAGQPQHF; cdr3_nt: TGTGCCACGGGACAGGGGGCAGGTCAGCCCCAGCATTTT
cdr3_length: 18; j_call: TRBJ2-1; v_call: TRBV4-1; clone_size: NA; d_call: TRBD2; cdr3_aa: CASSQALFTSGAYNEQFF; cdr3_nt: TGCGCCAGCAGCCAAGCCCTCTTTACTAGCGGCGCCTACAATGAGCAGTTCTTC
cdr3_length: 12; j_call: TRBJ1-1; v_call: TRBV10-3; clone_size: NA; d_call: NA; cdr3_aa: CAISEDWEGAFF; cdr3_nt: TGTGCCATCAGTGAGGATTGGGAGGGGGCTTTCTTT
cdr3_length: 15; j_call: TRBJ2-5; v_call: TRBV7-9; clone_size: NA; d_call: TRBD1; cdr3_aa: CASSFGTGVGETQYF; cdr3_nt: TGTGCCAGCAGCTTCGGAACAGGGGTTGGGGAGACCCAGTACTTC
cdr3_length: 13; j_call: TRBJ2-5; v_call: TRBV28; clone_size: once; d_call: NA; cdr3_aa: CASSLGGRETQYF; cdr3_nt: TGTGCCAGCAGCCTCGGGGGACGGGAGACCCAGTACTTC
cdr3_length: 15; j_call: TRBJ2-1; v_call: TRBV7-2; clone_size: NA; d_call: NA; cdr3_aa: CASSPTSGSYNEQFF; cdr3_nt: TGTGCCAGCAGCCCCACCTCGGGATCTTACAATGAGCAGTTCTTC